The clone carrying this TCR beta chain showed up many times. Its antigen is not known. As for time point: newly diagnosed GD, antithyroid drugs for less than 3 months. The TCR library was made from RNA extracted from PBMCs. The data were obtained in a study of regulatory T cells in long-lasting Graves disease. This CDR3 has 16 residues. The germline gives CDR1 SGHVS, CDR2 FQNEAQ. Trimming pared 5 bases from V and 0 bases from J, leaving 16 bases between. CDR3 regions were amplified by Arm-PCR using iRepertoire HTBI primers to build TCR beta libraries. One entry per CDR3 protein, called by TCRdb with MiXCR from the multiplex PCR reads. The sample records 350,000 to 450,000 distinct CDR3 sequences, approximately 16% being singletons. The study, taken as a whole, reports: Among persistent patients, a larger number of public clonotypes were shared (approximately 3,000) than among newly diagnosed patients (just over 950).

This sample also belongs to another study, concerning T cells in Graves' hyperthyroidism and ophthalmopathy. That source reports: Calling Graves' hyperthyroidism stable meant ophthalmopathy did not progress within 18 months. With the HTBI primer set, the TCR CDR3 went through a first round of RT-PCR. The model predicted ophthalmopathy a median approximately 6 months before onset.

Source: peripheral blood mononuclear cells (PBMCs), taken at new diagnosis, from a patient treated with antithyroid drugs. The rearrangement joins TRBV7-8 to TRBJ2-5; D may be TRBD1 or TRBD2 (5 bases each). The sequence came from a middle-aged woman with Graves disease. CDR3 in DNA: TGTGCCAGCAGCCCCCTGTGGGACCCCGACCAAGAGACCCAGTACTTC. This sequence encodes CASSPLWDPDQETQYF. Filled out from reference TRBV7-8 and TRBJ2-5, the complete variable domain reads GAGVSQSPRYKVAKRGQDVALRCDPISGHVSLFWYQQALGQGPEFLTYFQNEAQLDKSGLPSDRFFAERPEGSVSTLKIQRTQQEDSAVYLCASSPLWDPDQETQYFGPGTRLLVL.